The next 16 T cell receptor beta chains were all read from a single sample in a study of cytomegalovirus exposure and HLA in healthy donors. Primers for the PCR totalled 60 Vbeta and 13 Jbeta. Sequencing used immunoSEQ multiplex PCR; TCRdb keeps in-frame clones, though not all of them. The sample has 85,000 to 110,000 clones, and its top ten clones hold about 3%. The sample was PBMCs. Every receptor here comes from a man aged 35-49 years in good health and CMV-seronegative.

The rearrangement links TRBV5-1 to TRBJ2-1; D ambiguous. V shed 4 bases and J shed 5 bases, with 7 bases lying between them. This CDR3 is 12 amino acids long. Germline V gene sequence: CDR1 SGHRS, CDR2 YFSETQ. This CDR3 is CASSNLNNEQFF. The CDR3 coding sequence is TGCGCCAGCAGCAACTTGAACAATGAGCAGTTCTTC.

This sequence joins TRBV18 and TRBJ2-3, with D perhaps matching TRBD2 (6 bases). Germline V gene sequence: CDR1 KGHSH, CDR2 LQKENI. Trimming cost V 6 bases and J 4 bases, with 8 bases left between them. This CDR3 is built from 12 residues. Here the CDR3 DNA reads TGTGCCAGCTCTCCGGGGGCAGATACGCAGTATTTT. Translating gives CASSPGADTQYF. The full variable domain, completed using reference TRBV18 and TRBJ2-3, is NAGVMQNPRHLVRRRGQEARLRCSPMKGHSHVYWYRQLPEEGLKFMVYLQKENIIDESGMPKERFSAEFPKEGPSILRIQQVVRGDSAAYFCASSPGADTQYFGPGTRLTVL.

V usage is TRBV9 and J usage is TRBJ2-3, with 7 bases fitting TRBD2. CDR1 is SGDLS and CDR2 is YYNGEE in the germline V gene. J gave up 2 bases and V 0 bases, and 6 bases lay outside the gene matches. The CDR3 runs to 16 residues. CDR3 in DNA: TGTGCCAGCAGCGTAGGTCCTAGCGGACTCACAGATACGCAGTATTTT. Its protein product is CASSVGPSGLTDTQYF.

V gene TRBV15 combines with J gene TRBJ2-1, with TRBD1 matching over 8 bases. Looked up from germline, CDR1 is LNHNV and CDR2 is YYDKDF (reference sequence). CDR3 size: 15 residues. The junction had 5 bases not matched to a gene; V was cut back by 1 base and J by 6 bases. The CDR3 sequence is CATSRVRTGLNEQFF. CDR3 DNA: TGTGCCACCAGCAGAGTTAGGACAGGGCTCAATGAGCAGTTCTTC.

The chain combines TRBV2 with TRBJ2-5, with TRBD2 identical over 13 bases. The CDR3 covers 15 residues. V gave up 5 bases and J gave up 5 bases; unmatched junction bases: 5. Germline V gene sequence: CDR1 SNHLY, CDR2 FYNNEI. The CDR3 is CASSLGLAGVETQYF. CDR3 coding DNA: TGTGCCAGCAGTCTAGGACTAGCGGGGGTGGAGACCCAGTACTTC.

This chain uses TRBV28 with TRBJ2-5, with D perhaps matching TRBD2 (5 bases). The assigned J gene may be wrong: the sequence end matches TRBJ2-7 better. Germline-derived CDR1 and CDR2 are MDHEN and SYDVKM. The CDR3 loop spans 12 amino acids. The CDR3 loop is CASRSDWYEQYF. The CDR3 coding sequence is TGTGCCAGCAGGTCGGACTGGTACGAGCAGTACTTC.

The V call is TRBV30, the J call TRBJ1-4; 7 bases match TRBD1. The V and J ends lost 2 bases and 8 bases, in that order; junction bases with no gene match: 8. The CDR3 extends over 14 amino acids. Germline CDR1 and CDR2: GTSNPN and SVGIG (reference sequence). The CDR3 bases are TGTGCCTGGAGTTATCGGTCAGGGGGGGAAAAACTGTTTTTT. It specifies CAWSYRSGGEKLFF.

The chain has TRBV6-5 and TRBJ2-1; TRBD2 is a possible D gene (5 bases). Germline lookup yields CDR1 MNHEY and CDR2 SVGAGI. V was clipped by 2 bases and J by 7 bases, with 6 bases between them. The CDR3 loop spans 12 amino acids. The CDR3 bases are TGTGCCAGCAGTTACACGGGGAATGAGCAGTTCTTC. Residues: CASSYTGNEQFF.

The chain employs TRBV7-2 and TRBJ1-2, with 7 nucleotides matching TRBD1. Germline CDR1 reads SGHTA; CDR2 reads FQGNSA. Trimming took 1 base from V and 0 from J; bases not matched to a gene: 5. This CDR3 region has 16 residues. The CDR3 DNA is TGTGCCAGCAGCTTAGAAGGGACAGAAGCTAACTATGGCTACACCTTC. This sequence encodes CASSLEGTEANYGYTF.

The rearrangement uses TRBV29-1 and TRBJ1-2; TRBD1 agrees at 7 bases. After removal of 5 bases from V and 7 bases from J, the junction contained 7 bases not matched to a gene. The germline CDR1 and CDR2 sequences are SQVTM and ANQGSEA. The CDR3 runs to 12 residues. CDR3 loop: CSVRQGEGGYTF. In nucleotides, the CDR3 is TGCAGCGTTCGACAGGGAGAAGGTGGCTACACCTTC.

This chain links TRBV9 with TRBJ1-4; D perhaps matches TRBD1 (5 bases). Germline-derived CDR1 and CDR2 are SGDLS and YYNGEE. Deletions cut 0 bases from V and 8 bases from J, with 14 bases between. There are 15 residues in the CDR3. CDR3 nucleotide sequence: TGTGCCAGCAGCGTAGCTGGCGGCCAGGGAGAAAAACTGTTTTTT. Translated: CASSVAGGQGEKLFF.

The rearrangement links TRBV27 to TRBJ2-7, with 11 positions matching TRBD2. With V trimmed by 8 bases and J by 3 bases, 9 bases remained unmatched. The CDR3 contains 15 residues. Germline V gene lookup returns CDR1 MNHEY and CDR2 SMNVEV (reference sequence). In DNA form, the CDR3 reads TGTGCCAGCCGTTGGTCGGGACTAGCGGACTACGAGCAGTACTTC. The encoded protein is CASRWSGLADYEQYF.

This chain uses TRBV28 with TRBJ2-7, with D possibly TRBD2 on 5 matching bases. Germline lookup yields CDR1 MDHEN and CDR2 SYDVKM. The germline V and J ends were trimmed by 3 bases and 7 bases, with 7 bases remaining between them. CDR3 length equals 11 residues. The CDR3 bases are TGTGCCAGCAGTTTGTCGGGAGAGCAGTACTTC. Protein sequence: CASSLSGEQYF.

This chain joins TRBV6-1 and TRBJ2-1, with D possibly TRBD1 on 6 matching bases. The CDR3 has 14 amino acids. From germline, CDR1 is MNHNS and CDR2 SASEGT. The V end was cut by 5 bases, the J end by 4 bases, with 12 bases between. The CDR3, as DNA: TGTGCCAGCAGTCCCCGGGACAAATACAATGAGCAGTTCTTC. This gives the protein CASSPRDKYNEQFF.

CDR3 loop: CASSSDRGTRETQYF. In DNA, the CDR3 is TGTGCCAGCAGTTCGGACAGGGGCACACGAGAGACCCAGTACTTC. V is TRBV2 and J is TRBJ2-5; 9 bases map to TRBD1. Germline CDR1 SNHLY, CDR2 FYNNEI. The CDR3 length is 15 residues. Germline trimming cut 5 bases from V and 4 bases from J; bases unmatched to any gene: 8.

V and J are TRBV13 and TRBJ2-3; 12 bases are a match to TRBD2. With V trimmed by 4 bases and J by 3 bases, 2 bases remained unmatched. CDR3 length: 15 amino acids. Germline V gene lookup returns CDR1 PRHDT and CDR2 FYEKMQ (reference sequence). The CDR3 is CASSWGTSGTDTQYF. The CDR3 nucleotides read TGTGCCAGCAGCTGGGGGACTAGCGGGACAGATACGCAGTATTTT.